Below are 20 T cell receptor beta chains sequenced from a single sample in a study of T cell repertoires in cytomegalovirus infection. One entry per CDR3 protein, called by TCRdb with MiXCR from the reads. The table has about 600,000 distinct CDR3 sequences, roughly 26% seen once. Sequencing was carried out using CD8+ T cells from PBMCs. Receptors originate from a human donor in good health (CMV status not recorded). Some clones in this sample may be carry-over from other donors' samples.

This clonotype was found many times. This chain links TRBV7-2 with TRBJ1-2; D call uncertain. CDR1 SGHTA and CDR2 FQGNSA come from the germline V gene. V lost 2 bases and J lost 6, with 7 bases in between. The length of the CDR3 is 12 residues. The CDR3 nucleotides are TGTGCCAGCAGCTTAAGCGGGAATGGCTACACCTTC. Translation gives CASSLSGNGYTF.

The rearrangement uses TRBV6-5 and TRBJ2-3; tentatively, D is TRBD1 or TRBD2 (6 bases each). This CDR3 region has 16 residues. V was trimmed by 5 bases and J by 1 base, leaving 16 bases between them. The germline V gene has CDR1 MNHEY and CDR2 SVGAGI. The CDR3 sequence: CASSLRWGARTDTQYF. CDR3 nucleotides: TGTGCCAGCAGTCTAAGGTGGGGGGCCCGCACAGATACGCAGTATTTT.

Many counts were recorded for this clonotype. This chain connects TRBV7-8 to TRBJ2-7; 9 bases line up with TRBD2. Trimming at V came to 6 bases and at J to 1 base, leaving 4 bases not matched to a gene. Per germline, CDR1 SGHVS and CDR2 FQNEAQ. This CDR3 contains 14 residues. The CDR3 spells CASSTSGRSYEQYF. The CDR3 nucleotides are TGTGCCAGCAGTACTAGCGGGCGATCCTACGAGCAGTACTTC.

A remark on this clonotype: A much bigger clone sits one base away, suggesting this may be a read error. The CDR3 region has the DNA TGTGCCAGCAGCCGGACCCTCTACGAGCAGTACTTC. It is translated as CASSRTLYEQYF. This chain joins TRBV4-2 and TRBJ2-7; unclear D gene. V was clipped by 4 bases and J by 3 bases, with 7 bases between them. Per germline, CDR1 LGHNA and CDR2 YNFKEQ. This CDR3 is 12 amino acids long.

Remarks on this clonotype: A clone one base away is much larger, so this may be a read error. The genes are TRBV2 and TRBJ1-2; D unclear. In germline, CDR1 is SNHLY, CDR2 FYNNEI. The CDR3 consists of 14 residues. Trimming stripped 0 bases from V and 1 base from J, with 6 bases between. Here the CDR3 DNA reads TGTGCCAGCAGTGAAGCAGGGATTAACTATGGCTACACCTTC. Translated, it gives CASSEAGINYGYTF.

This clonotype was counted between two and nine times. V is TRBV25-1 and J is TRBJ1-2; D is undetermined. V lost 4 bases and J lost 6, with 18 bases in between. CDR1 is MGHDK, CDR2 SYGVNS, per germline. The CDR3 has 15 residues. CDR3 coding DNA: TGTGCCAGCAGTGCGAGGCGGGCCTTACGGGATGGCTACACCTTC. The encoded protein is CASSARRALRDGYTF.

This clonotype was counted only a few times. The rearrangement links TRBV6-2 or TRBV6-3 to TRBJ2-7; D call uncertain. Germline V gene sequence: CDR1 MNHEY, CDR2 SVGEGT. The CDR3 is 14 residues long. V gave up 2 bases and J gave up 0 bases, with 8 bases separating them. CDR3 protein: CASSYARFSYEQYV. CDR3 DNA sequence: TGTGCCAGCAGTTACGCACGGTTCTCCTACGAGCAGTACGTC.

This clonotype has at least ten counts. This rearrangement joins TRBV7-6 to TRBJ2-5; 8 bases align to TRBD2. V lost 7 bases and J lost 5; bases outside the gene matches: 9. From germline, CDR1 is SGHVS and CDR2 FNYEAQ. The CDR3 spans 14 residues. This CDR3 reads CASTSGGGRETQYF. CDR3 nucleotides: TGTGCCAGCACCTCCGGGGGGGGCCGTGAGACCCAGTACTTC.

Turning to this clonotype: With a much larger clone just one base away, this may be a read error. V gene TRBV7-8 combines with J gene TRBJ2-5; TRBD1 matches at 10 bases. The CDR3 consists of 15 residues. The V gene's germline CDR1 is SGHVS and CDR2 FQNEAQ. CDR3 sequence (DNA): TGTGCCAGCAGCCACGGGACAGGGGTACAAGAGTCCCAGTACTTC. Translated: CASSHGTGVQESQYF.

This clonotype was seen repeatedly, ten times or more. The rearrangement links TRBV7-8 to TRBJ2-2, with 8 bases lining up with TRBD1. The CDR3 extends over 17 amino acids. Germline V gene lookup returns CDR1 SGHVS and CDR2 FQNEAQ. Trimming at V came to 5 bases and at J to 2 bases, leaving 10 bases not matched to a gene. The CDR3 region is CASSLDRDRLNTGELFF. In DNA, the CDR3 is TGTGCCAGCAGCCTGGACAGGGACCGTCTTAACACCGGGGAGCTGTTTTTT. Full variable domain (outside the CDR3, taken from reference TRBV7-8 and TRBJ2-2): GAGVSQSPRYKVAKRGQDVALRCDPISGHVSLFWYQQALGQGPEFLTYFQNEAQLDKSGLPSDRFFAERPEGSVSTLKIQRTQQEDSAVYLCASSLDRDRLNTGELFFGEGSRLTVL.

This clonotype was detected ten times or more. The gene calls are TRBV7-6 and TRBJ2-1; TRBD2 matches at 8 bases. CDR3 size: 14 residues. CDR1 and CDR2 from the germline V gene are SGHVS and FNYEAQ. After removal of 2 bases from V and 8 bases from J, the junction contained 5 bases not matched to a gene. The CDR3 DNA reads as TGTGCCAGCAGCTTATTCGGGGGGGCCGATGAGCAGTTCTTC. Residues: CASSLFGGADEQFF.

This rearrangement joins TRBV25-1 to TRBJ1-1; TRBD1 agrees at 9 bases. The CDR3 runs to 15 residues. In germline, CDR1 is MGHDK, CDR2 SYGVNS. The ends lost 8 bases at V and 0 bases at J; junction bases unmatched: 7. The CDR3 region is CASRNRGLMNTEAFF. The CDR3 DNA follows: TGTGCCAGCCGGAACAGGGGGCTGATGAACACTGAAGCTTTCTTT.

Ten or more counts support this clonotype. J is TRBJ1-1 and V is TRBV7-2, with D maybe TRBD1 (5 bases). V was shortened by 3 bases and J by 7 bases, with 12 bases between the two germline ends. The CDR3 runs 13 residues. Looked up from germline, CDR1 is SGHTA and CDR2 is FQGNSA. Here the CDR3 reads CASSLGWGSEAFF. The CDR3 DNA sequence: TGTGCCAGCAGCTTGGGTTGGGGCAGTGAAGCTTTCTTT. Full variable domain (outside the CDR3, taken from reference TRBV7-2 and TRBJ1-1): GAGVSQSPSNKVTEKGKDVELRCDPISGHTALYWYRQSLGQGLEFLIYFQGNSAPDKSGLPSDRFSAERTGGSVSTLTIQRTQQEDSAVYLCASSLGWGSEAFFGQGTRLTVV.

Many counts were recorded for this clonotype. V is TRBV7-2 and J is TRBJ2-7; 10 bases fit TRBD2. Germline CDR1 is SGHTA and CDR2 is FQGNSA. The junction had 5 bases not matched to a gene; V was cut back by 4 bases and J by 2 bases. CDR3 length equals 15 residues. CDR3 residues: CASSSLAGRTYEQYF. The CDR3 DNA follows: TGTGCCAGCAGCTCACTAGCGGGGAGAACCTACGAGCAGTACTTC.

This clonotype was recorded a few times. The CDR3 sequence: CASGSRTSSSTDTQYF. CDR3 in DNA: TGTGCCAGTGGATCCCGGACATCGTCTAGCACAGATACGCAGTATTTT. This chain connects TRBV19 to TRBJ2-3; weak D call: TRBD1 (5 bases). CDR3 length: 16 amino acids. Germline CDR1 and CDR2: LNHDA and SQIVND (reference sequence). V gave up 8 bases and J gave up 0 bases, with 18 bases separating them.

As concerns this clonotype: Since a much larger clone is just one base distant, this may be a read error. The CDR3 does not close with the conserved phenylalanine or tryptophan, likely indicating a read error. The gene calls are TRBV7-6 and TRBJ2-7, with 8 bases that match TRBD1. This CDR3 spans 14 amino acids. In germline, CDR1 is SGHVS, CDR2 FNYEAQ. V was pared by 1 base and J by 6 bases, with 5 bases of the junction left unmatched. The CDR3 sequence is CASSLGRQGPEQYL. The CDR3 nucleotides are TGTGCCAGCAGCTTAGGCCGACAGGGGCCCGAGCAGTACCTC.

This clonotype was found a few times. The chain combines TRBV20-1 with TRBJ1-2; D gene uncertain. The ends were cut back, 3 bases at V and 4 bases at J, with 9 bases in the middle. There are 12 residues in the CDR3. Germline assignment: CDR1 DFQATT and CDR2 SNEGSKA (reference sequence). The CDR3: CSASWGRYGYTF. As DNA, the CDR3 is TGCAGTGCTAGTTGGGGTCGCTATGGCTACACCTTC.

CDR3 coding DNA: TGTGCCAGCACGACAGCCAGCTCCTACGAGCAGTACGTC. Translating gives CASTTASSYEQYV. The genes are TRBV6-2 or TRBV6-3 and TRBJ2-7; a possible D gene is TRBD1 (5 bases). Per the germline V gene, CDR1 is MNHEY and CDR2 is SVGEGT. With 7 bases removed from V and 0 bases from J, the gap between germline ends came to 10 bases. This CDR3 has 13 amino acids.

The table lists this clonotype with a few counts. The chain is built from TRBV29-1 and TRBJ1-5, with 8 nucleotides matching TRBD1. The CDR3 runs to 15 residues. Germline loops: CDR1 SQVTM, CDR2 ANQGSEA. Trimming at V came to 6 bases and at J to 0 bases, leaving 7 bases not matched to a gene. CDR3 residues: CSVRTGLYSNQPQHF. Written as DNA, the CDR3 is TGCAGCGTGCGGACAGGGCTTTATAGCAATCAGCCCCAGCATTTT.

This clonotype came up many times. J is TRBJ2-3 and V is TRBV10-3; D ambiguous. The CDR3 sequence is 14 residues long. Trimming took off 2 bases at V and 1 base at J, with 7 bases between the two ends. Per the germline V gene, CDR1 is ENHRY and CDR2 is SYGVKD. CDR3 protein: CAISEKSGTDTQYF. As DNA, the CDR3 is TGTGCCATCAGTGAGAAAAGTGGCACAGATACGCAGTATTTT.